This entry lists 3 T cell receptor beta chains sequenced from one sample in a study of blood T cell repertoires in COVID-19. Clones were read by immunoSEQ multiplex PCR, and TCRdb kept only the in-frame ones, dropping some. The sample gives around 130,000 clones, approximately 85% of which show up once; approximately 4.3% is in the top ten. The sequenced sample was peripheral blood. These receptors were collected from a human donor in a cohort sampled during active COVID-19.

The chain carries TRBV7-8 and TRBJ1-3; D is uncertain. The V and J ends lost 5 bases and 0 bases respectively, with 11 bases between them. Germline V gene lookup returns CDR1 SGHVS and CDR2 FQNEAQ. CDR3 length equals 15 residues. The CDR3 region has the DNA TGTGCCAGCAGCACCGACTCGTACTCTGGAAACACCATATATTTT. This encodes CASSTDSYSGNTIYF.

This clone occurred once. V is TRBV5-5 and J is TRBJ1-1; D call uncertain. The CDR3 has 13 amino acids. Germline V gene lookup returns CDR1 SGHKS and CDR2 YYEKEE (reference sequence). Trimming pared 4 bases from V and 0 bases from J, leaving 7 bases between. The CDR3 DNA sequence: TGTGCCAGCAGCCAGAAAATGAACACTGAAGCTTTCTTT. This codes for CASSQKMNTEAFF.

This clone was seen a few times. This chain uses TRBV5-6 with TRBJ1-5; D is undetermined. CDR3 length: 15 amino acids. Trimming left V 3 bases short and J 0 bases short, with 10 bases between. Germline V gene sequence: CDR1 SGHDT, CDR2 YYEEEE. CDR3 nucleotide sequence: TGTGCCAGCAGCTCGGGTAGATATAGCAATCAGCCCCAGCATTTT. Protein sequence: CASSSGRYSNQPQHF. Drawing the rest from reference TRBV5-6 and TRBJ1-5, the complete variable domain is DAGVTQSPTHLIKTRGQQVTLRCSPKSGHDTVSWYQQALGQGPQFIFQYYEEEERQRGNFPDRFSGHQFPNYSSELNVNALLLGDSALYLCASSSGRYSNQPQHFGDGTRLSIL.